The 3 T cell receptor beta chains below all came from one sample that was sequenced in a study of T-cell memory formation after mild COVID-19. TCRdb re-derived calls from the 5' RACE reads in MiXCR, one entry per CDR3 protein. This sample carries roughly 200,000 distinct CDR3 sequences, around 18% of them seen once, and the ten largest clones take 2.4%. Input material: PBMCs or a T cell subset sorted from them (not recorded which). The receptors shown here come from an adult woman who had mild COVID-19 (a few samples of this study predate the infection). Cell type and time point are not known.

V and J are TRBV24-1 and TRBJ2-3; TRBD1 aligns across 10 bases. Germline CDR1 reads KGHDR; CDR2 reads SFDVKD. The length of the CDR3 is 14 residues. Losses at the gene ends were 7 bases for V and 4 bases for J; bases not matched to a gene: 4. The CDR3: CATRTGQGADTQYF. DNA of the CDR3: TGTGCCACCAGGACTGGACAGGGGGCAGATACGCAGTATTTT.

The rearrangement joins TRBV20-1 to TRBJ1-1; D possibly corresponds to TRBD1 (6 bases). The CDR3 totals 16 residues. Per the germline V gene, CDR1 is DFQATT and CDR2 is SNEGSKA (reference sequence). V gave up 4 bases and J gave up 0 bases, with 18 bases separating them. CDR3 sequence reads: CSATGRPQGLNTEAFF. The CDR3 region has the DNA TGCAGTGCTACCGGGCGTCCCCAGGGGTTGAACACTGAAGCTTTCTTT.

This clonotype was seen a handful of times. The J gene is TRBJ2-2, the V gene TRBV7-6; 7 bases are shared with TRBD2. Germline lookup yields CDR1 SGHVS and CDR2 FNYEAQ. The V and J ends lost 3 bases and 6 bases, in that order; junction bases with no gene match: 13. CDR3 length equals 17 residues. The CDR3 here is CASSLGPFRGRAGELFF. CDR3 nucleotide sequence: TGTGCCAGCAGCTTGGGCCCCTTCCGCGGGAGAGCCGGGGAGCTGTTTTTT.